This TCR beta chain was observed in a study of T-cell memory formation after mild COVID-19. Germline CDR1 reads SGHTA; CDR2 reads FQGNSA. Trimming at V came to 6 bases and at J to 0 bases, leaving 12 bases not matched to a gene. This CDR3 is 20 amino acids long. This clonotype was observed at least ten times. Its antigen is unidentified. A 5'RACE reaction primed in the constant segment made cDNA libraries of TCR alpha and TCR beta, and these carried sample barcodes and UMIs. TCRdb analysed the 5' RACE reads with MiXCR anew, one entry per CDR3 protein. Seen here are 45,000 or so distinct CDR3 sequences, 5.5% to 8.5% observed once, and the top ten hold about 0.84%. Study-level points and caveats: The main location of contracting CD4+ clones was CM and EM, and that of contracting CD8+ clones was EMRA. A second wave expanding day 15 to 37 was CD4+-biased; contracting clones were balanced.

The chain carries TRBV7-2 and TRBJ2-3; 16 bases fit TRBD2. The clonotype originates from an adult who had mild COVID-19 (a few samples of this study predate the infection). Cell type and time point are not known. Specimen: PBMCs or a T cell subset sorted from them (not recorded which). In DNA form, the CDR3 reads TGTGCCAGCAGTTTCGGGGGGACTAGCGGGAGGGTCCTTAGCACAGATACGCAGTATTTT. Translated: CASSFGGTSGRVLSTDTQYF.